A selection of T cell receptor beta chains follows, all from one sample in a study of CD8 T cells in ankylosing spondylitis. TCRdb passed the 5' RACE reads through MiXCR, listing each CDR3 protein once. This sample has about 33,000 distinct CDR3 sequences, with approximately 15% found just once. What was sequenced was blood. Receptor source: a male donor with ankylosing spondylitis or in good health (not recorded which). Both conserved end residues are part of each CDR3. Each record gives: CDR3 protein, CDR3 DNA, J gene, CDR3 length, clone size, D gene, V gene. A D gene is named only where the DNA matches it firmly. Rows may omit the clone size; those that give it use once, few, many or a size class.

CSVRGGPAETQYF	TGCAGCGTTCGTGGAGGGCCGGCAGAGACCCAGTACTTC	TRBJ2-5	13	few	NA	TRBV29-1
CSVRTGQGEQYF	TGCAGCGTGCGGACAGGCCAAGGCGAGCAGTACTTC	TRBJ2-7	12	NA	TRBD1	TRBV29-1
CASSLGPGTENQLFF	TGTGCCAGCAGCTTAGGCCCGGGGACAGAAAACCAACTGTTTTTT	TRBJ1-4	15	few	TRBD1	TRBV7-2
CASSLRGSVYNEQFF	TGTGCCAGCAGCTTACGCGGTAGCGTGTACAATGAGCAGTTCTTC	TRBJ2-1	15	few	NA	TRBV7-2
CAILQGGTGELFF	TGTGCCATCCTACAGGGGGGCACCGGGGAGCTGTTTTTT	TRBJ2-2	13	NA	TRBD1	TRBV12-3/TRBV12-4
CASSDPVFRWAGELFF	TGTGCCAGCAGTGATCCTGTATTTCGGTGGGCCGGGGAGCTGTTTTTT	TRBJ2-2	16	few	NA	TRBV2
CASSLGSQETQYF	TGTGCCAGCAGCTTGGGCAGTCAAGAGACCCAGTACTTC	TRBJ2-5	13	many	NA	TRBV7-2
CSANTLPTSGNTIYF	TGCAGTGCCAACACCTTACCAACTTCTGGAAACACCATATATTTT	TRBJ1-3	15	many	NA	TRBV20-1
CASSLVGLATELGETQYF	TGTGCCAGCAGCTTAGTAGGGCTAGCGACGGAGTTGGGGGAGACCCAGTACTTC	TRBJ2-5	18	few	NA	TRBV7-2
CASSRRQQDEAFF	TGTGCCAGCAGCAGACGTCAGCAAGATGAAGCTTTCTTT	TRBJ1-1	13	NA	NA	TRBV3-1
CASSSGAGLAKNIQYF	TGTGCCAGCAGCTCGGGGGCAGGGCTAGCCAAAAACATTCAGTACTTC	TRBJ2-4	16	medium-sized	NA	TRBV7-9
CASSFGQGVTGEKLFF	TGTGCCAGCAGTTTCGGTCAGGGGGTAACCGGTGAAAAACTGTTTTTT	TRBJ1-4	16	NA	TRBD1	TRBV12-3/TRBV12-4
CASLGQSKETQYF	TGTGCCAGCCTTGGACAGTCAAAGGAGACCCAGTACTTC	TRBJ2-5	13	NA	NA	TRBV3-2
CASSSTGQSSYNEQFF	TGTGCCAGCAGTTCGACAGGGCAGAGCTCCTACAATGAGCAGTTCTTC	TRBJ2-1	16	NA	TRBD1	TRBV12-3/TRBV12-4
CASAITGPPNTGELFF	TGTGCCAGCGCCATAACAGGGCCTCCGAACACCGGGGAGCTGTTTTTT	TRBJ2-2	16	NA	NA	TRBV18
CASSLIRELFF	TGTGCCAGCAGTTTGATCCGGGAGCTGTTTTTT	TRBJ2-2	11	NA	NA	TRBV12-3/TRBV12-4
CASSLGGDRRNTGELFF	TGTGCCAGCAGCTTAGGAGGGGACAGGAGGAACACCGGGGAGCTGTTTTTT	TRBJ2-2	17	NA	TRBD1	TRBV7-9
CASSAGLAGWAGELFF	TGTGCCAGCAGCGCCGGACTAGCGGGGTGGGCCGGGGAGCTGTTTTTT	TRBJ2-2	16	few	TRBD2	TRBV9
CSVFARTSGTGELFF	TGCAGCGTTTTTGCCCGGACTAGCGGGACCGGGGAGCTGTTTTTT	TRBJ2-2	15	many	TRBD2	TRBV29-1
CASSQATYTDTQYF	TGTGCCAGCAGCCAAGCGACCTACACAGATACGCAGTATTTT	TRBJ2-3	14	NA	NA	TRBV5-5
CASSSGQGWTGELFF	TGTGCCAGCAGCTCGGGACAGGGGTGGACCGGGGAGCTGTTTTTT	TRBJ2-2	15	NA	TRBD1	TRBV7-2
CASSLRIPLRTGELFF	TGTGCCAGCAGTTTAAGGATCCCACTCCGTACCGGGGAGCTGTTTTTT	TRBJ2-2	16	few	NA	TRBV28
CASSFRQKNTGELFF	TGTGCCAGCAGTTTTCGACAGAAGAACACCGGGGAGCTGTTTTTT	TRBJ2-2	15	NA	NA	TRBV12-3/TRBV12-4
CASSLDTAPGTDTQYF	TGCGCCAGCAGCTTGGATACAGCCCCGGGTACAGATACGCAGTATTTT	TRBJ2-3	16	few	NA	TRBV5-1
CASSQWGAQDTQYF	TGTGCCAGCAGCCAGTGGGGGGCCCAAGATACGCAGTATTTT	TRBJ2-3	14	NA	NA	TRBV7-9
CASAQGSLGTDTQYF	TGTGCCAGCGCGCAGGGTAGTTTAGGCACAGATACGCAGTATTTT	TRBJ2-3	15	many	NA	TRBV28
CASSQPAGSSYKEKLFF	TGTGCCAGCAGCCAGCCGGCCGGGAGCTCCTATAAGGAAAAACTGTTTTTT	TRBJ1-4	17	NA	NA	TRBV7-2
CASSLSLDTQYF	TGTGCCAGCAGCCTCTCGTTAGATACGCAGTATTTT	TRBJ2-3	12	NA	NA	TRBV5-5
CASSEDREGAEAFF	TGTGCCAGCAGCGAGGACAGGGAGGGCGCTGAAGCTTTCTTT	TRBJ1-1	14	few	TRBD1	TRBV7-6
CASATASSYNEQFF	TGTGCCAGCGCCACGGCTAGCAGCTACAATGAGCAGTTCTTC	TRBJ2-1	14	few	NA	TRBV11-3
CASRTGLFRETQYF	TGTGCCAGCAGGACGGGACTCTTCAGGGAGACCCAGTACTTC	TRBJ2-5	14	few	NA	TRBV2
CASSLLVASTDTQYF	TGCGCCAGCAGCTTGTTGGTAGCTAGCACAGATACGCAGTATTTT	TRBJ2-3	15	few	NA	TRBV5-1
CASSQSDLQETQYF	TGTGCCAGCAGCCAGTCGGACTTACAAGAGACCCAGTACTTC	TRBJ2-5	14	NA	NA	TRBV4-2
CASSSGQGAYTEAFF	TGTGCCAGCAGCTCGGGACAGGGGGCATACACTGAAGCTTTCTTT	TRBJ1-1	15	NA	TRBD1	TRBV28
CASSPFHERVSYNEQFF	TGTGCCAGCAGCCCTTTTCATGAAAGGGTCTCCTACAATGAGCAGTTCTTC	TRBJ2-1	17	NA	NA	TRBV7-2
CASRDPGAAGELFF	TGCGCCAGCCGAGACCCCGGGGCCGCCGGGGAGCTGTTTTTT	TRBJ2-2	14	NA	NA	TRBV5-1
CATSLKKGTGWEKLFF	TGTGCCACCAGCCTGAAAAAAGGGACAGGTTGGGAAAAACTGTTTTTT	TRBJ1-4	16	NA	TRBD1	TRBV15
CASRTSGGPGGEQFF	TGTGCCAGCAGGACTAGCGGGGGGCCGGGAGGTGAGCAGTTCTTC	TRBJ2-1	15	NA	TRBD2	TRBV12-3/TRBV12-4
CAIPSDTQYF	TGTGCCATCCCATCAGATACGCAGTATTTT	TRBJ2-3	10	NA	NA	TRBV7-9
CASLLRDTGELFF	TGTGCCAGCCTACTCAGGGACACCGGGGAGCTGTTTTTT	TRBJ2-2	13	NA	NA	TRBV5-5
CASSRVTGNFNTGELFF	TGCGCCAGCAGCCGCGTAACCGGGAACTTCAACACCGGGGAGCTGTTTTTT	TRBJ2-2	17	NA	NA	TRBV4-3
CASSLGGRGGTDTQYF	TGTGCCAGCAGTTTAGGAGGACGGGGGGGCACAGATACGCAGTATTTT	TRBJ2-3	16	once	TRBD2	TRBV28
CATLPSVGANTGELFF	TGTGCCACCCTACCATCCGTGGGGGCTAACACCGGGGAGCTGTTTTTT	TRBJ2-2	16	few	NA	TRBV5-8